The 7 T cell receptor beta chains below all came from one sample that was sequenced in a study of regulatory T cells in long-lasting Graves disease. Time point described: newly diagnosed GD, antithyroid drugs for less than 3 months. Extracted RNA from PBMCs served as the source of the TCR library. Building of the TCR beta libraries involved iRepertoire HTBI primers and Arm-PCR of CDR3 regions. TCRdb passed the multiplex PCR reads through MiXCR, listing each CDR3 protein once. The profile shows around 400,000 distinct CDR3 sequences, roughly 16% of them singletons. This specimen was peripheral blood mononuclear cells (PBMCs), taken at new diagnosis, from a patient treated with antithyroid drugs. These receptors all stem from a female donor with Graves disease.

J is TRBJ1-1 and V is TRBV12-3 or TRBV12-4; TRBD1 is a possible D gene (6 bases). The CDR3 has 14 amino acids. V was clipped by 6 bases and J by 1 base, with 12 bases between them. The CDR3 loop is CASRPGTQNTEAFF. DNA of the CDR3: TGTGCCAGCAGACCCGGGACACAGAACACTGAAGCTTTCTTT.

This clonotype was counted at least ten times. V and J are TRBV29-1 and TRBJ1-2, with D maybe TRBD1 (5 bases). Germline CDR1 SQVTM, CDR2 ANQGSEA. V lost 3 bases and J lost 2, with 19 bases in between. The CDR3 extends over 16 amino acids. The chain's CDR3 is CSVDNVGVTENYGYTF. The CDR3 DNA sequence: TGCAGCGTTGATAACGTCGGGGTGACAGAGAACTATGGCTACACCTTC.

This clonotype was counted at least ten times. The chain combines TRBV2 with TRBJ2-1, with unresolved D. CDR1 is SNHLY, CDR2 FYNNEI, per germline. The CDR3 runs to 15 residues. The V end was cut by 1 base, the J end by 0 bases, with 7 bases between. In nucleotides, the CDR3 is TGTGCCAGCAGTGAAGTCCTCAGCTCCTACAATGAGCAGTTCTTC. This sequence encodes CASSEVLSSYNEQFF.

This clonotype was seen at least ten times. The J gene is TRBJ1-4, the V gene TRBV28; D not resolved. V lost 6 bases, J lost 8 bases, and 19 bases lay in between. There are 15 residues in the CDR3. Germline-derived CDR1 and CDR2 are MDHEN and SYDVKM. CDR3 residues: CASSLLNGEAEKLFF. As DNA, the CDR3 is TGTGCCAGCAGCCTCCTGAATGGGGAAGCGGAAAAACTGTTTTTT.

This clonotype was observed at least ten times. CDR3 in DNA: TGTGCCAGCAGTCTCCCTCAGGACTACAGATTGCGCGAGCAGTACTTC. It codes for CASSLPQDYRLREQYF. The chain employs TRBV28 and TRBJ2-7; maybe TRBD2 (6 bases). Germline V CDR1 and CDR2: MDHEN, SYDVKM. With 5 bases removed from V and 6 bases from J, the gap between germline ends came to 23 bases. The CDR3 is 16 residues long. Variable domain in full (rest from reference TRBV28 and TRBJ2-7): DVKVTQSSRYLVKRTGEKVFLECVQDMDHENMFWYRQDPGLGLRLIYFSYDVKMKEKGDIPEGYSVSREKKERFSLILESASTNQTSMYLCASSLPQDYRLREQYFGPGTRLTVT.

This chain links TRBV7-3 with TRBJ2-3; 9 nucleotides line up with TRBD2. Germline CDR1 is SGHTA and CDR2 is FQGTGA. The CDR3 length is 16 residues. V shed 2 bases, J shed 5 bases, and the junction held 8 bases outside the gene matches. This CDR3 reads CASSLGLALPKDTQYF. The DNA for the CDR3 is TGTGCCAGCAGCTTAGGACTAGCGTTGCCCAAAGATACGCAGTATTTT.

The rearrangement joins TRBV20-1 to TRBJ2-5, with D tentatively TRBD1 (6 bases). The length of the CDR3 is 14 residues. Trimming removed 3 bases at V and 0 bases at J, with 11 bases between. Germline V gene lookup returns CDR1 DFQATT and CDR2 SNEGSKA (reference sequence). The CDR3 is CSASPYRDQETQYF. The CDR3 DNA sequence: TGCAGTGCTAGCCCCTACAGGGACCAAGAGACCCAGTACTTC.